This T cell receptor beta chain derives from a study of CXCR3-negative and CXCR3-positive naive CD8 T cells. The study, taken as a whole, reports: Sequencing showed both naive subsets with comparably high diversity, and memory CD8+ cells much lower.

UMI-labeled 5' RACE yielded the TRB cDNA libraries. After re-calling the 5' RACE reads, TCRdb lists one entry per CDR3 protein, DNA absent. The sample has roughly 100,000 distinct CDR3 sequences. Remarks on this clonotype: What it binds is not known.

The CDR3 extends over 15 amino acids. Germline CDR1 is SQVTM and CDR2 is ANQGSEA. Naive CD8+ T cells showed CD45RO-CCR7+CD27+CD95-. The material sequenced was naive CXCR3- CD8+ T cells from blood. Subset noted: CD45RO-CCR7+CD27+CD95- naive CD8+ T cells lacking CXCR3 (TNR3-). The rearrangement joins TRBV29-1 to TRBJ2-3; there is no DNA to check the TCRdb D call of TRBD2. The TCR was taken from a human donor in good health. Some clones in this sample may be carry-over from other donors' samples. This CDR3 reads CSVPGSSGGEDTQYF.